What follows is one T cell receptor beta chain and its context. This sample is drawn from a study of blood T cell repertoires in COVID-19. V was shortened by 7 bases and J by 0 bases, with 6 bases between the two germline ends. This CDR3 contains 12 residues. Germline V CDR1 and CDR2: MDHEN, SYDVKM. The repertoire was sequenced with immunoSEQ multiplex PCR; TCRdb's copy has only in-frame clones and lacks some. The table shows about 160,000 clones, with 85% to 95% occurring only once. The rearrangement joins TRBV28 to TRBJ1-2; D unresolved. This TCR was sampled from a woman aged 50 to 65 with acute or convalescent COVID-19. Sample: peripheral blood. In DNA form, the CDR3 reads TGTGCCAGCAAGGGAGCTAACTATGGCTACACCTTC. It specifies CASKGANYGYTF.